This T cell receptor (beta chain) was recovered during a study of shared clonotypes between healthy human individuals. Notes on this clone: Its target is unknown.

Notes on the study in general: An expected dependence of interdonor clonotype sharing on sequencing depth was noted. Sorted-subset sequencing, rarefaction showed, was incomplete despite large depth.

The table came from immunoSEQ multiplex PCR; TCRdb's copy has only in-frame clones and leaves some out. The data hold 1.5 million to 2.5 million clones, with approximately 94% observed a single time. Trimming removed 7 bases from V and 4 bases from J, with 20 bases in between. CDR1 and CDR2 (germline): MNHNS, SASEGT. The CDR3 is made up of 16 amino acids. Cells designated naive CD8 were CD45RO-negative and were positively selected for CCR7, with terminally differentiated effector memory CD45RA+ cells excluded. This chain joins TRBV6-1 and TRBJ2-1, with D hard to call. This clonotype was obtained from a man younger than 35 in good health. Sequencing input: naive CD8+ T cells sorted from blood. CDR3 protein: CASTEAGILEYNEQFF. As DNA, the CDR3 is TGTGCCAGCACCGAAGCTGGTATCCTAGAATACAATGAGCAGTTCTTC.